What follows describes a single TCR beta chain. This receptor's antigen is unknown. Per-base qualities were not stored, and no clone one base away is much larger. The data are from a study of long-term antiretroviral therapy in people with HIV (dated by TCRdb to 2022 to 2024). With respect to the entire study: The earliest samples were collected roughly a decade before the 2015 WHO recommendation for immediate ART, at a time when ART was usually postponed until CD4 counts fell. A retrospective serial study tested whether changes in peripheral blood TRB repertoire composition and diversity were associated with ART initiation and durable HIV suppression. A total of about 180 cryopreserved PBMC samples were contributed to the cohort by 30 adults with confirmed HIV infection, with samples collected serially over a mean of roughly six years (range 1-12). About a third of the roughly 30 participants with HIV were female. Test extractions of a monoclonal T-cell line alongside 33 polyclonal samples showed no cross-contamination during QIAcube processing. Results the study describes overall, beyond this receptor: Because PBMC availability was limited, only the TCR beta chain was sequenced, with no alpha chain pairing. A significant increase in TRB diversity was found to be associated with ART initiation, although TRB diversity was observed to remain significantly below that of transplant donor controls even after long-term ART. Expanded TRB clones identified before ART initiation dominated the repertoire across all time points, though the dominance fluctuated and decreased in many PLHIV after ART. The samples were dated from about 2003 to 2018, and the ART regimens that were used may be less effective than current ART regimens. Because pre-ART samples had limited cell numbers, unsorted PBMC were profiled rather than sorted CD4+ and CD8+ T cells. CDR3 length ranges in HIV repertoires were narrower than in controls, and network structure suggested an antigen-experienced repertoire with only a slight naive shift after ART. Inferences about post-ART repertoire changes were limited because no data were available on ART adherence, viral resistance or therapy changes.

The CDR3 numbers 14 residues from cysteine through phenylalanine. Just CDR3 DNA is preserved here, 42 bases in frame from base 1. CDR1 is given as SEHNR and CDR2 as FQNEAQ, both from the germline V gene (reference sequence). Between the V and J ends, shortened by 3 bases and 2 bases respectively, the junction contains 11 bases. Sequencing of the TRB variable region was done with the immunoSEQ hsTCRB v3.0 assay at survey level resolution. The targeted TRB sequencing depth was roughly 35,000-50,000 T-cell genomes per sample. TRB libraries were pooled and sequenced on an Illumina MiSeq using a v3 150-cycle kit. From the authors' description of their analysis: Repertoire analysis ran in R within a reproducible Nextflow workflow covering QC, data transformation and analysis. LymphoSeq2, an R package for exploring AIRR-Seq data, was used to implement custom analyses. After excluding a handful of samples that yielded fewer than 5000 total TRB sequences, 150 to 200 HIV repertoires remained for analysis. Of the 188 retained HIV repertoires, 55 to 60 were collected before and approximately 130 after ART initiation. Each repertoire was downsampled to 5000 TRB nucleotide sequences, and summary statistics were averaged across 100 downsampling iterations. TRB sequences were retained for analysis only if CDR3 regions of at least seven amino acids were present. Diversity was measured with a Shannon entropy-derived clonality score and the Gini coefficient. In repertoire networks, the top 5000 CDR3 amino acid sequences were linked whenever an edit distance of one separated two sequences. For TRB CDR3 amino acid sequences, GLIPH2 was used to predict antigen specificity groups and MHC restriction. CDR3 amino acid sequences were matched against VDJdb and McPAS-TCR to flag known CMV, EBV, HIV or tissue antigen associations. Pre-ART, post-ART and control groups were compared with Wilcoxon signed-rank tests and Holm-Bonferroni correction. TCRdb's version of the immuneACCESS table is confined to in-frame rearrangements and falls short of the full clone set. An unresolved V gene accounts for under half of the shortfall where checked; the remainder is of unknown origin. For V, J and clone size, that table is used; D and trimming come from the DNA. Within this sample are about 39,000 clones, with approximately 86% of them counted one time only. Clones ranked in the top ten supply about 4% of the sample.

To be included, a participant needed at least one PBMC sample from before ART initiation plus at least two post-ART samples. Treatment was received in the United States of America by all participants with HIV. Before DNA extraction, cryopreserved samples of about 1-11 million PBMC were thawed and then washed. At the time of the earliest PBMC sample, participants with HIV were aged between roughly 20 and 55 years. PBMC samples from each participant spanned 1-4 timepoints before ART initiation and 2-8 timepoints after ART initiation, with a median of 7 samples. For every participant, serial HIV viral load, CD4+ T-cell count, ART history and demographic data were obtained. Genomic DNA was extracted from unsorted PBMC with a Qiagen kit on a QIAcube, with processing performed in batches of 12 samples.

The TCR sequence derives from a woman under 30 with HIV. In this chain, TRBV7-9 is recombined with TRBJ2-7; TRBD2 is perhaps the D gene, given 7 matching bases. Sequenced here: unsorted PBMCs, sampled just before starting antiretroviral therapy. In nucleotide form, the sequence is TGTGCCAGCAGCTTTGCGGGGGCGACCTACGAGCAGTACTTC. Translated, this is CASSFAGATYEQYF.